This T cell receptor beta chain was captured by sequencing in a study of blood T cells in healthy people across ages. This clonotype turned up a few times. Germline assignment: CDR1 DFQATT and CDR2 SNEGSKA (reference sequence). The CDR3 loop spans 15 amino acids. V shed 3 bases, J shed 3 bases, and the junction held 8 bases outside the gene matches. Using a J-beta primer mix together with a sample-barcoded 5' primer, a second PCR was run for about 6 to 11 cycles. TCRdb re-analysed the 5' RACE reads in MiXCR, keeping a single row per CDR3 protein. The table includes approximately 490,000 distinct CDR3 sequences, 24% detected once. The authors drew roughly 9.8 milliliters of peripheral blood from each donor. At least 6 million PBMCs were isolated per sample. This sample was shared with a second study, whose subject was T cells of mothers and their children. As that report states: In unrelated and related pairs, TCR recombination output is shaped in a similar way by thymic selection.

The sample comprised blood. This chain joins TRBV20-1 and TRBJ2-1; TRBD2 agrees at 7 bases. The source is a boy aged 5-17 years in good health. DNA of the CDR3: TGCAGTGCTAGCCCGCTGACTAGCAACTACAATGAGCAGTTCTTC. As protein: CSASPLTSNYNEQFF.